The rows below give T cell receptor beta chains drawn from one sample of a study of tumor-infiltrating lymphocytes in primary liver carcinoma. One entry per CDR3 protein results from TCRdb running MiXCR on the multiplex PCR reads. The data show approximately 73,000 distinct CDR3 sequences, about 72% seen once. The sample was liver tumor tissue from sampling region 4. All receptors derive from a man aged 35 to 55 with primary liver carcinoma and hepatitis B virus infection. Both conserved end residues are trimmed from each CDR3.

V	J	CDR3
TRBV5-1	TRBJ1-2	ASTTGANYGYT
TRBV10-1	TRBJ2-1	ARQGRGRGGRQF
TRBV6-5	TRBJ2-7	ATNTGHGYEQY
TRBV2	TRBJ1-1	ASNLDRPRAAF
TRBV29-1	TRBJ2-1	SRLPGQGVDEHF
TRBV29-1	TRBJ2-1	GGGQAAYHEQF
TRBV21-1	TRBJ2-7	ASSKEFQARQGGFYEQY
TRBV7-9	TRBJ2-7	ANGSLYEQY
TRBV6-6	TRBJ2-5	ASSSGQGEETQY
TRBV19	TRBJ2-5	ASSPPERSETQY
TRBV19	TRBJ1-5	ASRKDYKNQPQH
TRBV10-1	TRBJ1-2	ASSESRDYGCT
TRBV11-2	TRBJ2-7	ASGLAGGSSYEQY
TRBV28	TRBJ1-5	ASSLTGGERLWNQPQH
TRBV20-1	TRBJ2-1	SARPPWVRFEQF
TRBV4-1	TRBJ2-7	ASNQGVVSSYEKY
TRBV5-5	TRBJ2-5	ASSPRQFQETQY
TRBV30	TRBJ2-7	AWRVQGVSYEQY
TRBV10-3	TRBJ1-5	AISMGQGSQPQH
TRBV4-1	TRBJ2-3	AGSQDPLSNTQY
TRBV29-1	TRBJ2-7	SIGSSGKMQY
TRBV20-1	TRBJ2-2	SARSTTGTSGAGELF
TRBV19	TRBJ2-1	ASTRTSDNEQF
TRBV11-2	TRBJ2-7	ASSLGRVDHEQY
TRBV18	TRBJ2-7	VSSPPRGQGYEQY
TRBV7-9	TRBJ2-1	ASSGEQGPSYNEQF
TRBV12-3/TRBV12-4	TRBJ2-3	ASNHSGGQDTQY
TRBV10-3	TRBJ2-5	AISLDRQTQC
TRBV2	TRBJ2-1	ASREATGFPDNEQF
TRBV6-1	TRBJ2-5	ASSENRETQY
TRBV7-3	TRBJ2-2	ASSLLGLPGELF
TRBV30	TRBJ2-2	AWGVWSSNTVELF
TRBV6-5	TRBJ1-2	ASIREPRHGYT
TRBV6-5	TRBJ2-5	ASSYSGQRVQETQY
TRBV11-2	TRBJ2-3	ASSSDGLADPIFDEDTRY
TRBV6-5	TRBJ1-1	ASSFHRGNTEAF
TRBV6-1	TRBJ2-7	SSGRQGDYEQY
TRBV6-5	TRBJ2-7	TSSYSRDRGLGEQC
TRBV6-1	TRBJ1-4	ASATLDGPNEKLF
TRBV5-4	TRBJ2-5	ASSLEGIGQETQY
TRBV5-4	TRBJ2-5	AISLSVSLETQY